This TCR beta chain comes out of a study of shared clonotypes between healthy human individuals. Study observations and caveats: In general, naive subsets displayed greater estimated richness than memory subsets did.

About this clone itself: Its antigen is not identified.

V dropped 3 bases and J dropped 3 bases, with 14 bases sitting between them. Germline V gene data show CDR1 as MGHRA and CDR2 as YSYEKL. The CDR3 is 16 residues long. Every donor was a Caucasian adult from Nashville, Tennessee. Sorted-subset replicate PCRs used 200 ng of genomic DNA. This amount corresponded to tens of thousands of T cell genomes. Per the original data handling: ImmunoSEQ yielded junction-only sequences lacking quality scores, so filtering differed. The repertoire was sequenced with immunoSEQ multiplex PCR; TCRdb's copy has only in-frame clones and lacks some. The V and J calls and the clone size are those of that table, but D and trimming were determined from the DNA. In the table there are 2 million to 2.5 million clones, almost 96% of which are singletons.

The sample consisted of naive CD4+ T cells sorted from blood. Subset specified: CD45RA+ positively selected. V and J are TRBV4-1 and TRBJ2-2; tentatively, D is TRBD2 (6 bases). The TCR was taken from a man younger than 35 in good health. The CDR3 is CASSQGTVGDTGELFF. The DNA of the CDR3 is TGCGCCAGCAGCCAGGGGACTGTGGGGGACACCGGGGAGCTGTTTTTT.